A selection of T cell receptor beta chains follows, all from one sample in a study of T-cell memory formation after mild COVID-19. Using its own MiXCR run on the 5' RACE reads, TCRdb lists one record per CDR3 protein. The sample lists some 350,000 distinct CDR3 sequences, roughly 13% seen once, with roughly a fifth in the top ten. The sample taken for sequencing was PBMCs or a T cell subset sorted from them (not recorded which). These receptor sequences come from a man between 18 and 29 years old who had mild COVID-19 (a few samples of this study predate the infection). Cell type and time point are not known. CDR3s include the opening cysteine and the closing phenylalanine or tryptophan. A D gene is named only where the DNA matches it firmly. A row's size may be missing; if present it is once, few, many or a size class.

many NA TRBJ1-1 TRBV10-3 CAISESMGPGSTEAFF TGTGCCATCAGTGAGTCGATGGGTCCGGGAAGCACTGAAGCTTTCTTT
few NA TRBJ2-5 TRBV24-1 CATSDFPGTGETQYF TGTGCCACCAGTGATTTTCCGGGAACGGGCGAGACCCAGTACTTC
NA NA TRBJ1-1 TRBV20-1 CSASRGNTEAFF TGCAGTGCTAGCAGGGGGAACACTGAAGCTTTCTTT
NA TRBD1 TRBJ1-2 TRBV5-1 CASSFGSGQINYGYTF TGCGCCAGCAGCTTCGGGTCGGGACAGATTAACTATGGCTACACCTTC
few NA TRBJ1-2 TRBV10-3 CAISGGRANYGYTF TGTGCCATCAGTGGAGGTCGAGCTAACTATGGCTACACCTTC
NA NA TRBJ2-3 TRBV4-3 CASSQLTTDREPDTQYF TGCGCCAGCAGCCAATTGACCACGGACCGGGAGCCAGATACGCAGTATTTT
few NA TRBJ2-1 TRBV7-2 CASSHYLNNEQFF TGTGCCAGCAGCCACTATCTTAACAATGAGCAGTTCTTC
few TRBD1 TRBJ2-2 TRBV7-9 CASSRIRGSTGELFF TGTGCCAGCAGCAGAATCAGGGGGAGCACCGGGGAGCTGTTTTTT
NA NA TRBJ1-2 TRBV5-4 CASSLEQESFYGYTF TGTGCCAGCAGCTTGGAACAGGAGAGTTTTTATGGCTACACCTTC
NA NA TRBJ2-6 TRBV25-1 CASSEGESGANVLTF TGTGCCAGCAGTGAAGGGGAATCTGGGGCCAACGTCCTGACTTTC
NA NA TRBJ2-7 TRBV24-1 CATHTGRDEQYF TGTGCCACCCATACAGGGCGAGACGAGCAGTACTTC
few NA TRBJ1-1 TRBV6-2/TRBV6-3 CASSLGRTEAFF TGTGCCAGCAGCCTGGGTCGAACTGAAGCTTTCTTT
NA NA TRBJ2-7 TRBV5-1 CASSDQYEQYF TGCGCCAGCAGCGACCAGTACGAGCAGTACTTC